This T cell receptor beta chain was identified in a study of radiation and T cells in renal cell carcinoma (TCRdb year 2020). As for the study more broadly: In total, more than 50 samples underwent TCR beta sequencing: some 26 tumors plus 27 peripheral blood samples. In the approximately 53 samples combined, 4,016,671 unique CDR3 nucleotide sequences were found, encoding 3,000,000 or so unique CDR3 amino acid sequences. The last blood draw occurred 4 weeks after radiation, at the same time as nephrectomy.

TCR beta libraries were generated from genomic DNA with the immunoSEQ kit, following the manufacturer's recommendations. To prepare libraries, a first multiplex PCR with proprietary primers was run, followed by a second PCR that added unique barcodes, and a bead cleanup was done after each round. A kit-provided positive control reaction and a negative control reaction were included in every sample batch. The final libraries were assessed on an Agilent 4200 TapeStation D1000 ScreenTape, pooled by volume, and quantified by qPCR. Sequencing was performed on an Illumina NextSeq500 using a MidOutput 150-cycle cartridge, with 156 Read1 cycles, 15 Index1 cycles, and the kit custom primers. The pooled library was loaded at 1.0 pM, and approximately 20% PhiX control was spiked in. As for the original processing: Vendor-processed data were analyzed in R, with a clonotype defined as all T cells sharing the same CDR3 nucleotide sequence. In the clone abundance analyses, frequencies were normalized to the 10,000 most abundant clones in each sample. Public T cell clones, averaging fewer than five per sample, were removed before analysis. Tumor-enriched and baseline blood-enriched clonotypes were defined by at least a 32-fold difference in abundance between compartments. A beta-binomial differential abundance model was applied to find clonotypes that expanded or contracted between blood time points. Similarity between tumor and blood repertoires was quantified using the Baroni-Urbani and Buser coefficient, and groups were compared with two-tailed Wilcoxon tests in R. The clones in this table, taken by TCRdb from immuneACCESS, are in-frame only. Not every clone is retained; where verified, under half of the shortfall comes from an unresolved V gene, and the cause of the rest is unknown. D and trimming were read from the DNA, whereas the V and J calls and clone size are those reported in that table. Present in this sample are about 140,000 clones, approximately 86% of which were seen just once. The top ten clones comprise under 20% of the sample.

Taken with the paper, the label for time point translates to: blood 4 weeks post-SBRT, at nephrectomy. The treatment or condition label on this specimen signifies: 15 Gy SBRT to primary tumor, nephrectomy 4 weeks later. Samples were obtained from a clinical trial, in which 15 Gy stereotactic body radiation therapy was delivered to primary renal cell carcinomas and nephrectomy was performed 4 weeks later. Serial peripheral blood from radiation-treated patients was sampled at baseline, 2 weeks and 4 weeks after SBRT to track tumor-enriched clonotypes. Renal cell carcinoma with clear cell pathology was present in all patients. The QIAamp DNA Blood Mini Kit (Qiagen) was used to prepare genomic DNA for TCR sequencing. Samples were included in the analyses only if all quality control checks were passed. This clone came up once. Its specific antigen is unknown. No per-base quality is available; no much larger clone lies one base away.

The investigation overall reported the following: Effects of radiation dose or scheduling on the TCR repertoire could not be addressed with the single-armed trial design. No pretreatment tumor biopsies were available, so the baseline intratumoral presence of clonotypes could not be determined. An increase in top tumor clonotypes in blood was observed from baseline to 2 weeks post-radiation, followed by contraction by 4 weeks, which was taken to suggest transient expansion of tumor-resident clones. Tracking of blood repertoire dynamics stopped at four to five weeks after treatment, with no follow-up past that point.

Looking up the germline V gene (reference sequence) yields CDR1 MNHNY and CDR2 SVGAGI. Its CDR3 holds 13 amino acids, cysteine through phenylalanine. CDR3 DNA is the only sequence kept; it has 39 bases, read in frame from the first base. V was cut back by 6 bases and J by 0 bases, leaving a gap of 8 bases between them. Sequences were derived from blood, sampled from a patient whose treatment included radiotherapy and nephrectomy. This TCR was recovered from a woman aged 50 to 60 with renal cell carcinoma. The V gene is TRBV6-6 and the J gene is TRBJ1-1; the D gene is not confidently resolved. The encoded CDR3 is CASRHGVNTEAFF. Here is the DNA: TGTGCCAGCAGACACGGGGTGAACACTGAAGCTTTCTTT.